The 24 T cell receptor beta chains in this list originate from one sample, sequenced in a study of blood T cell repertoires in COVID-19. Only in-frame clones appear in the TCRdb table, and some are missing; sequencing was by immunoSEQ multiplex PCR. This table holds roughly 200,000 clones, 80% to 90% found once. Source material: PBMCs or T cells enriched from blood (not recorded which). Every receptor here comes from a woman between 40 and 55 years old with acute COVID-19.

This clone was found once. The chain carries TRBV19 and TRBJ1-2, with D unclear. Germline V gene sequence: CDR1 LNHDA, CDR2 SQIVND (reference sequence). CDR3 length equals 13 residues. V gave up 5 bases and J gave up 0 bases, with 7 bases separating them. The CDR3 loop reads CASSRHSNYGYTF. The CDR3 DNA reads TGTGCCAGTAGTCGACACTCTAACTATGGCTACACCTTC. Full variable domain (remainder filled in from reference TRBV19 and TRBJ1-2): DGGITQSPKYLFRKEGQNVTLSCEQNLNHDAMYWYRQDPGQGLRLIYYSQIVNDFQKGDIAEGYSVSREKKESFPLTVTSAQKNPTAFYLCASSRHSNYGYTFGSGTRLTVV.

This chain joins TRBV29-1 and TRBJ2-6; D might be TRBD1 (7 bases). The CDR3 has 16 residues. Germline CDR1 is SQVTM and CDR2 is ANQGSEA. The V end lost 4 bases, the J end lost 1 base, and 14 bases lay between the germline ends. The CDR3 here is CSVGGRGDSGANVLTF. CDR3 DNA sequence: TGCAGCGTTGGTGGCAGGGGGGATTCTGGGGCCAACGTCCTGACTTTC. Variable domain in full (rest from reference TRBV29-1 and TRBJ2-6): SAVISQKPSRDICQRGTSLTIQCQVDSQVTMMFWYRQQPGQSLTLIATANQGSEATYESGFVIDKFPISRPNLTFSTLTVSNMSPEDSSIYLCSVGGRGDSGANVLTFGAGSRLTVL.

V usage is TRBV19 and J usage is TRBJ1-2; a weak D match, TRBD1 (5 bases). CDR1 LNHDA and CDR2 SQIVND come from the germline V gene (reference sequence). Trimming pared 9 bases from V and 3 bases from J, leaving 17 bases between. The CDR3 extends over 14 amino acids. The CDR3 DNA sequence: TGTGCCAGCCGTCCCGGGGGATATGACTATGGCTACACCTTC. It is translated as CASRPGGYDYGYTF.

This sequence joins TRBV2 and TRBJ1-5; D unresolved. V shed 5 bases and J shed 0 bases, with 5 bases lying between them. The CDR3 is made up of 13 amino acids. Germline V gene sequence: CDR1 SNHLY, CDR2 FYNNEI. This CDR3 is CASSYNSNQPQHF. The CDR3 DNA sequence: TGTGCCAGCAGTTATAATAGCAATCAGCCCCAGCATTTT.

The CDR3: CASSLNGPSGGGGTDTQYF. The DNA of the CDR3 is TGTGCCAGCAGCTTAAATGGCCCTAGCGGGGGCGGGGGCACAGATACGCAGTATTTT. V usage is TRBV7-3 and J usage is TRBJ2-3; 10 bases map to TRBD2. Trimming took 1 base from V and 1 from J; bases not matched to a gene: 11. The CDR3 covers 19 residues. Germline-derived CDR1 and CDR2 are SGHTA and FQGTGA.

CDR3 DNA: TGTGCCAATCGGACTATAGCCAAAAACATTCAGTACTTC. Translating gives CANRTIAKNIQYF. The chain combines TRBV6-5 with TRBJ2-4, with a possible D match to TRBD2 (6 bases). This CDR3 contains 13 residues. The ends were cut back, 10 bases at V and 0 bases at J, with 10 bases in the middle. CDR1 and CDR2 (germline): MNHEY, SVGAGI.

V gene TRBV28 combines with J gene TRBJ2-3; 12 positions match TRBD2. This CDR3 spans 14 amino acids. Looked up from germline, CDR1 is MDHEN and CDR2 is SYDVKM. J gave up 5 bases and V 8 bases, and 5 bases lay outside the gene matches. CDR3 DNA: TGTGCCAGCGCTAGCGGGGGGGCCCGAGATACGCAGTATTTT. Its translation is CASASGGARDTQYF.

This clone was observed a few times. V and J are TRBV9 and TRBJ2-1, with D tentatively TRBD2 (6 bases). The V gene lost 4 bases and the J gene lost 1 base, with 18 bases spanning the gap. The germline V gene encodes CDR1 SGDLS and CDR2 YYNGEE. This CDR3 contains 17 residues. CDR3 nucleotides: TGTGCCAGCAGCCTCGGGGTAGGGAGCGGGTCCTACAATGAGCAGTTCTTC. Translated, it gives CASSLGVGSGSYNEQFF.

This clone was seen just once. The chain joins TRBV19 to TRBJ1-1, with 7 bases aligning to TRBD1. The V segment lost 6 bases and the J segment 0 bases; nucleotides outside the gene matches: 10. This CDR3 spans 16 amino acids. Looked up from germline, CDR1 is LNHDA and CDR2 is SQIVND (reference sequence). Here the CDR3 DNA reads TGTGCCAGTAGAAACCGAGGGACAGCCATGAACACTGAAGCTTTCTTT. Protein: CASRNRGTAMNTEAFF.

The V call is TRBV5-5, the J call TRBJ1-5; 7 nucleotides line up with TRBD1. Germline V gene lookup returns CDR1 SGHKS and CDR2 YYEKEE (reference sequence). The CDR3 sequence is 14 residues long. Unmatched junction bases numbered 1, after V lost 3 bases and J lost 1 base. CDR3 DNA: TGTGCCAGCAGCTGGGGACAGAGCAATCAGCCCCAGCATTTT. Translating gives CASSWGQSNQPQHF. Full variable domain (rest looked up from reference TRBV5-5 and TRBJ1-5): DAGVTQSPTHLIKTRGQQVTLRCSPISGHKSVSWYQQVLGQGPQFIFQYYEKEERGRGNFPDRFSARQFPNYSSELNVNALLLGDSALYLCASSWGQSNQPQHFGDGTRLSIL.

The chain combines TRBV28 with TRBJ1-6, with a possible D match to TRBD1 (5 bases). This CDR3 is 13 amino acids long. Trimming left V 0 bases short and J 13 bases short, with 10 bases between. The germline gives CDR1 MDHEN, CDR2 SYDVKM. CDR3 nucleotide sequence: TGTGCCAGCAGTTTATGGGCGCGGGGGCCCCTCCACTTT. As protein: CASSLWARGPLHF.

This chain joins TRBV5-1 and TRBJ2-7; 12 nucleotides match TRBD1. The CDR3 has 14 amino acids. Germline values: CDR1 SGHRS, CDR2 YFSETQ. With V trimmed by 4 bases and J by 8 bases, 7 bases remained unmatched. CDR3 DNA sequence: TGCGCCAGCAGCCTTTCCGGGACAGGGGGCCAGCAGTACTTC. It specifies CASSLSGTGGQQYF.

V is TRBV19 and J is TRBJ1-2, with a tentative D call TRBD1 (6 bases). Germline CDR1 and CDR2: LNHDA and SQIVND (reference sequence). V dropped 4 bases and J dropped 3 bases, with 12 bases sitting between them. The length of the CDR3 is 14 residues. CDR3 in amino acids: CASSRTGTYYGYTF. Here the CDR3 DNA reads TGTGCCAGTAGTAGAACCGGGACATACTATGGCTACACCTTC.

This clone was seen only a few times. The V gene is TRBV12-5, the J gene TRBJ1-5, with unresolved D. Germline CDR1 reads LGHNT; CDR2 reads FRNRAP. This CDR3 contains 15 residues. V was trimmed by 5 bases and J by 7 bases, leaving 18 bases between them. CDR3 bases: TGTGCTAGTGGTCCCGGACTAAGAGGAGGACAGCCCCAGCATTTT. This sequence encodes CASGPGLRGGQPQHF.

The V call is TRBV30, the J call TRBJ1-6; D might be TRBD1 (6 bases). V lost 6 bases and J lost 6, with 12 bases in between. The length of the CDR3 is 13 residues. Per germline, CDR1 GTSNPN and CDR2 SVGIG (reference sequence). The CDR3 DNA reads as TGTGCCTGCTTGGGACAACTTAATTCACCCCTCCACTTT. Its translation is CACLGQLNSPLHF.

The J gene is TRBJ1-1, the V gene TRBV2; 10 nucleotides align to TRBD1. The CDR3 consists of 15 residues. V was pared by 4 bases and J by 1 base, with 3 bases of the junction left unmatched. Germline loops: CDR1 SNHLY, CDR2 FYNNEI. CDR3 bases: TGTGCCAGCAGTGCCCGGACAGGGGGGAACACTGAAGCTTTCTTT. It encodes CASSARTGGNTEAFF.

The count of this clone is one. The chain has TRBV20-1 and TRBJ2-5; D possibly corresponds to TRBD2 (7 bases). The CDR3 length is 11 residues. With 5 bases removed from V and 12 bases from J, the gap between germline ends came to 16 bases. Germline CDR1 and CDR2: DFQATT and SNEGSKA (reference sequence). The CDR3 region has the DNA TGCAGTGCTTTGGGGGGGCCCATGGAGTACTTC. This translates into CSALGGPMEYF.

The chain's CDR3 is CASSYDRESNQPQHF. The DNA for the CDR3 is TGTGCCAGCAGTTACGACAGGGAGAGCAATCAGCCCCAGCATTTT. The chain is built from TRBV28 and TRBJ1-5; TRBD1 aligns across 7 bases. Trimming removed 4 bases from V and 1 base from J; junction bases left unmatched: 4. Per the germline V gene, CDR1 is MDHEN and CDR2 is SYDVKM. CDR3 length: 15 amino acids.

This clone was observed once. The genes are TRBV12-5 and TRBJ1-2; 8 positions match TRBD1. This CDR3 is built from 15 residues. Looked up from germline, CDR1 is LGHNT and CDR2 is FRNRAP. The junction had 11 bases not matched to a gene; V was cut back by 3 bases and J by 8 bases. This CDR3 is CASGFFQGAPGGYTF. The CDR3 DNA is TGTGCTAGTGGTTTTTTCCAGGGGGCGCCGGGAGGCTACACCTTC.

The J gene is TRBJ1-6, the V gene TRBV30; TRBD1 agrees at 7 bases. Germline CDR1 GTSNPN, CDR2 SVGIG (reference sequence). The CDR3 runs to 15 residues. The junction had 7 bases not matched to a gene; V was cut back by 3 bases and J by 5 bases. The CDR3 coding sequence is TGTGCCTGGAGGCTCTCGACAGGGAATAATTCACCCCTCCACTTT. It codes for CAWRLSTGNNSPLHF.

The chain couples TRBV2 to TRBJ2-7; D gene ambiguous. This CDR3 comprises 13 residues. Germline CDR1 SNHLY, CDR2 FYNNEI. Trimming left V 7 bases short and J 0 bases short, with 10 bases between. Here the CDR3 DNA reads TGTGCCAGCAAACAAAGATACTCCTACGAGCAGTACTTC. Translation: CASKQRYSYEQYF. Variable domain in full (rest from reference TRBV2 and TRBJ2-7): EPEVTQTPSHQVTQMGQEVILRCVPISNHLYFYWYRQILGQKVEFLVSFYNNEISEKSEIFDDQFSVERPDGSNFTLKIRSTKLEDSAMYFCASKQRYSYEQYFGPGTRLTVT.

The chain carries TRBV7-2 and TRBJ2-5; maybe TRBD2 (5 bases). V lost 4 bases and J lost 4, with 10 bases in between. The CDR3 loop spans 13 amino acids. CDR1 is SGHTA and CDR2 is FQGNSA in the germline V gene. The CDR3 spells CASSSYGIETQYF. For the CDR3, the DNA is TGTGCCAGCAGCTCCTACGGGATAGAGACCCAGTACTTC.

The genes are TRBV5-6 and TRBJ2-3; 8 bases line up with TRBD1. V dropped 2 bases and J dropped 1; count of bases not matched to a gene: 0. Per the germline V gene, CDR1 is SGHDT and CDR2 is YYEEEE. This CDR3 region has 14 residues. CDR3 sequence: CASSLQGGTDTQYF. The DNA for the CDR3 is TGTGCCAGCAGCTTACAGGGGGGCACAGATACGCAGTATTTT. Full variable domain (rest looked up from reference TRBV5-6 and TRBJ2-3): DAGVTQSPTHLIKTRGQQVTLRCSPKSGHDTVSWYQQALGQGPQFIFQYYEEEERQRGNFPDRFSGHQFPNYSSELNVNALLLGDSALYLCASSLQGGTDTQYFGPGTRLTVL.

The chain has TRBV28 and TRBJ2-7; TRBD1 matches at 7 bases. Trimming removed 5 bases from V and 5 bases from J; junction bases left unmatched: 9. The CDR3 spans 14 residues. Germline V gene sequence: CDR1 MDHEN, CDR2 SYDVKM. The CDR3 DNA reads TGTGCCAGCAGTACCCGTCGACAGGGCCACGAGCAGTACTTC. Encoded protein: CASSTRRQGHEQYF.